One sample yielded the 19 T cell receptor beta chains listed below, sequenced in a study of cytomegalovirus exposure and HLA in healthy donors (dated by TCRdb to the late 2010s). Receptor amplification or capture employed the immunoSEQ multiplex PCR assay. The multiplex PCR relied on a mix of 60 forward primers for TCR Vbeta segments and 13 reverse primers for TCR Jbeta segments. As stored in TCRdb, this immuneACCESS dataset retains in-frame rearrangements with V and J assigned. A fraction of the clones does not appear; measured against another copy, unresolved V genes explain less than half of the discrepancy, and the remainder lacks a known reason. This sample comprises under 300,000 clones, 84% of them detected only once. The top ten hold 1.5% to 2% of the sample. The sample taken for sequencing was PBMCs. All receptors derive from a woman aged 40 to 50 in good health and CMV-seropositive.

This clone has only one observation. Its ends do not fully match the called genes, so a read error is possible. This sequence joins TRBV28 and TRBJ1-1, with D unclear. Germline V gene sequence: CDR1 MDHEN, CDR2 SYDVKM. CDR3 length equals 14 residues. The CDR3: CASRLPGVNTEAFF. The CDR3 coding sequence is TGTGCCAGCAGATTACCCGGGGTAAACACTGAAGCCTTCTTT.

The sample holds a few counts of this clone. The chain employs TRBV7-2 and TRBJ1-4; D perhaps matches TRBD1 (6 bases). With 3 bases removed from V and 8 bases from J, the gap between germline ends came to 10 bases. In germline, CDR1 is SGHTA, CDR2 FQGNSA. This CDR3 region has 13 residues. The CDR3 sequence: CASSFGTKEKLFF. The CDR3 bases are TGTGCCAGCAGCTTTGGGACAAAGGAAAAACTGTTTTTT.

The chain couples TRBV2 to TRBJ1-3; D is perhaps TRBD1 (5 bases). Per germline, CDR1 SNHLY and CDR2 FYNNEI. V was trimmed by 7 bases and J by 0 bases, leaving 19 bases between them. The CDR3 is 17 amino acids. The CDR3 loop reads CASTQGLAGISGNTIYF. The CDR3 nucleotides are TGTGCCAGCACCCAGGGACTAGCTGGTATCTCTGGAAACACCATATATTTT.

J is TRBJ2-1 and V is TRBV5-1, with 12 nucleotides matching TRBD1. With 0 bases clipped from V and 8 bases from J, the junction kept 6 bases outside the gene matches. The CDR3 consists of 16 residues. Germline values: CDR1 SGHRS, CDR2 YFSETQ. This chain's CDR3 is CASSLGTGTGGDEQFF. The DNA for the CDR3 is TGCGCCAGCAGCTTGGGGACCGGGACAGGGGGCGATGAGCAGTTCTTC.

The gene calls are TRBV2 and TRBJ2-1; D possibly corresponds to TRBD2 (5 bases). CDR1 and CDR2 from the germline V gene are SNHLY and FYNNEI. V was trimmed by 6 bases and J by 4 bases, leaving 16 bases between them. The CDR3 contains 15 residues. The CDR3 here is CASRDARRRYNEQFF. The CDR3 coding sequence is TGTGCCAGCAGAGACGCTAGGCGGAGGTACAATGAGCAGTTCTTC.

J is TRBJ2-7 and V is TRBV21-1; TRBD1 reflects the table's D call only, with no check against the DNA. TRBV21-1 is given as a pseudogene. The CDR3 totals 15 residues. The CDR3 protein is CASSTRGQPPYEQYF. In DNA, the CDR3 is TGTGCCAGCAGCACCCGTGGACAGCCTCCCTACGAGCAGTACTTC.

The rearrangement uses TRBV28 and TRBJ1-1; 7 bases agree with TRBD1. CDR1 MDHEN and CDR2 SYDVKM come from the germline V gene. V lost 6 bases, J lost 0 bases, and 7 bases stayed unmatched. The CDR3 is 15 residues long. The CDR3 loop is CASSETGAVNTEAFF. As DNA, the CDR3 is TGTGCCAGCAGCGAAACAGGGGCCGTGAACACTGAAGCTTTCTTT.

J is TRBJ2-2 and V is TRBV11-3, with 7 nucleotides matching TRBD2. V gave up 5 bases and J gave up 6 bases; unmatched junction bases: 9. This CDR3 has 15 amino acids. CDR1 is SGHNT, CDR2 YENEEA, per germline. The CDR3 is CASSPGRDSSGELFF. In nucleotides, the CDR3 is TGTGCCAGCAGCCCAGGGAGGGATTCGTCCGGGGAGCTGTTTTTT.

The chain couples TRBV2 to TRBJ1-1; D ambiguous. V lost 2 bases, J lost 1 base, and 5 bases lay in between. Germline V gene lookup returns CDR1 SNHLY and CDR2 FYNNEI. The CDR3 loop spans 13 amino acids. CDR3 sequence reads: CASSESRNTEAFF. The CDR3 DNA is TGTGCCAGCAGTGAATCCAGGAACACTGAAGCTTTCTTT.

The V and J genes are TRBV28 and TRBJ2-7; D may be TRBD1 (5 bases). CDR1 is MDHEN, CDR2 SYDVKM, per germline. The CDR3 consists of 11 residues. Trimming shortened V by 11 bases and J by 0 bases, and 8 bases separated the two germline ends. CDR3 loop: CAAGYSYEQYF. The CDR3 bases are TGTGCCGCAGGGTACTCCTACGAGCAGTACTTC. Full variable domain (missing parts from reference TRBV28 and TRBJ2-7): DVKVTQSSRYLVKRTGEKVFLECVQDMDHENMFWYRQDPGLGLRLIYFSYDVKMKEKGDIPEGYSVSREKKERFSLILESASTNQTSMYLCAAGYSYEQYFGPGTRLTVT.

The chain is built from TRBV11-3 and TRBJ2-2; perhaps TRBD1 as D (5 bases). V lost 5 bases and J lost 5, with 15 bases in between. Germline V gene data show CDR1 as SGHNT and CDR2 as YENEEA. This CDR3 has 15 residues. The CDR3 loop reads CASSPGISATGELFF. In DNA, the CDR3 is TGTGCCAGCAGCCCAGGGATCTCGGCGACCGGGGAGCTGTTTTTT.

The CDR3, as DNA: TGTGCCAGCAGCTTGGGACAGGGAGATTTATACGAGCAGTACTTC. Residues: CASSLGQGDLYEQYF. The chain carries TRBV7-3 and TRBJ2-7, with TRBD1 identical over 9 bases. Germline V lookup: CDR1 SGHTA, CDR2 FQGTGA. There are 15 residues in the CDR3. J gave up 4 bases and V 3 bases, and 7 bases lay outside the gene matches.

This clone appeared once. V gene TRBV2 combines with J gene TRBJ2-5; 7 bases align to TRBD1. Germline loops: CDR1 SNHLY, CDR2 FYNNEI. The CDR3 spans 13 residues. V dropped 5 bases and J dropped 7; count of bases not matched to a gene: 7. CDR3 region: CASSTTGVGTQYF. The CDR3 DNA reads TGTGCCAGCAGTACCACAGGGGTAGGGACCCAGTACTTC. Full variable domain (rest looked up from reference TRBV2 and TRBJ2-5): EPEVTQTPSHQVTQMGQEVILRCVPISNHLYFYWYRQILGQKVEFLVSFYNNEISEKSEIFDDQFSVERPDGSNFTLKIRSTKLEDSAMYFCASSTTGVGTQYFGPGTRLLVL.

The genes are TRBV11-1 and TRBJ2-3; D is uncertain. From germline, CDR1 is SGHAT and CDR2 FQDESV (reference sequence). The CDR3 is made up of 14 amino acids. The V end was cut by 3 bases, the J end by 2 bases, with 9 bases between. The CDR3 spells CASSFSLPTDTQYF. CDR3 DNA sequence: TGTGCCAGCAGCTTTTCTCTACCCACAGATACGCAGTATTTT.

The chain couples TRBV7-2 to TRBJ2-7, with D possibly matching TRBD2 (5 bases). The CDR3 spans 12 residues. CDR1 is SGHTA and CDR2 is FQGNSA in the germline V gene. The V gene lost 5 bases and the J gene lost 6 bases, with 11 bases spanning the gap. The CDR3 region is CASSPTGLEQYF. The CDR3 DNA reads TGTGCCAGCAGCCCCACTGGACTCGAGCAGTACTTC.

This rearrangement joins TRBV21-1 to TRBJ2-1; the table's D call TRBD2 went unverified against the DNA. TRBV21-1 is a documented pseudogene. CDR3 size: 18 residues. Here the CDR3 reads CASSKIRGLPADYNEQFF. Here the CDR3 DNA reads TGTGCCAGCAGCAAAATTAGAGGACTCCCGGCGGATTACAATGAGCAGTTCTTC.

J is TRBJ1-2 and V is TRBV10-3, with 7 bases fitting TRBD1. Germline CDR1 is ENHRY and CDR2 is SYGVKD. Trimming took 0 bases from V and 1 from J; bases not matched to a gene: 5. The CDR3 consists of 16 residues. This CDR3 reads CAISESQDRLNYGYTF. DNA for the CDR3: TGTGCCATCAGTGAGTCCCAGGACAGGCTTAACTATGGCTACACCTTC.

CDR3 DNA: TGTGCCAGCAGTGAAAGGGGGGGGGACACTGAAGCTTTCTTT. Translating it yields CASSERGGDTEAFF. The gene calls are TRBV6-1 and TRBJ1-1, with D possibly being TRBD1 (6 bases). The V gene's germline CDR1 is MNHNS and CDR2 SASEGT. The length of the CDR3 is 14 residues. The germline V and J ends were trimmed by 2 bases and 3 bases, with 10 bases remaining between them.

This rearrangement joins TRBV6-5 to TRBJ2-7; perhaps TRBD2 as D (6 bases). The CDR3 covers 14 residues. Germline V CDR1 and CDR2: MNHEY, SVGAGI. Trimming cost V 5 bases and J 3 bases, with 14 bases left between them. DNA of the CDR3: TGTGCCAGCAGTCAACCGGGACTCGTCTACGAGCAGTACTTC. This sequence encodes CASSQPGLVYEQYF.